Listed here are 6 T cell receptor beta chains from one sample, sequenced in a study of breast tumors, draining lymph nodes, adjacent tissues. Samples came from axillary lymph nodes draining the breast cancer. Each CDR3 protein gets one entry after TCRdb re-called the multiplex PCR reads with MiXCR. The sample shows 100,000 or so distinct CDR3 sequences, approximately 21% of them seen only once. Specimen: axillary lymph node tissue. Every receptor here comes from a female donor with breast cancer. Some clones in this sample may be carry-over from other donors' samples.

This clonotype was observed at least ten times. The genes are TRBV20-1 and TRBJ2-2; 8 nucleotides agree with TRBD1. CDR3 length: 14 residues. Trimming removed 6 bases from V and 1 base from J; junction bases left unmatched: 4. The V gene's germline CDR1 is DFQATT and CDR2 SNEGSKA (reference sequence). CDR3: CSAQGALNTGELFF. The DNA for the CDR3 is TGCAGTGCCCAGGGGGCATTGAACACCGGGGAGCTGTTTTTT.

On this clonotype itself: Since a much larger clone is just one base distant, this may be a read error. The V and J genes are TRBV12-3 or TRBV12-4 and TRBJ1-5; 9 bases match TRBD1. The CDR3 runs 15 residues. Trimming at V came to 3 bases and at J to 5 bases, leaving 5 bases not matched to a gene. CDR3 DNA sequence: TGTGCCAGCAGTTTCCGACAGGGGGTTTATCAGCCCCAGCATTTT. Amino acids: CASSFRQGVYQPQHF.

This clonotype showed up many times. This chain joins TRBV6-1 and TRBJ1-2; TRBD1 might be the D (5 bases). V was clipped by 1 base and J by 6 bases, with 12 bases between them. Germline values: CDR1 MNHNS, CDR2 SASEGT. There are 14 residues in the CDR3. Written as DNA, the CDR3 is TGTGCCAGCAGTGAAGGGAGGTGGGGACATGGCTACACCTTC. Protein product: CASSEGRWGHGYTF.

This clonotype was picked up many times. This chain connects TRBV7-9 to TRBJ1-2; 8 bases line up with TRBD1. After removal of 5 bases from V and 7 bases from J, the junction contained 6 bases not matched to a gene. CDR3 length: 13 residues. CDR1 and CDR2 from the germline V gene are SEHNR and FQNEAQ (reference sequence). As DNA, the CDR3 is TGTGCCAGCAGCGACAGGGGAGACTCTGGCTACACCTTC. It codes for CASSDRGDSGYTF. The variable domain in full, with the rest retrieved from reference TRBV7-9 and TRBJ1-2, is DTGVSQNPRHKITKRGQNVTFRCDPISEHNRLYWYRQTLGQGPEFLTYFQNEAQLEKSRLLSDRFSAERPKGSFSTLEIQRTEQGDSAMYLCASSDRGDSGYTFGSGTRLTVV.

The table lists this clonotype with a few counts. The chain uses TRBV27 and TRBJ2-7; TRBD2 is a possible D gene (6 bases). The CDR3 contains 13 residues. Deletions cut 6 bases from V and 3 bases from J, with 12 bases between. Germline V gene lookup returns CDR1 MNHEY and CDR2 SMNVEV (reference sequence). The CDR3 is CASRPAGLYEQYF. CDR3 DNA sequence: TGTGCCAGCAGGCCTGCGGGGCTCTACGAGCAGTACTTC.

This clonotype showed up many times. J is TRBJ2-7 and V is TRBV20-1; D is perhaps TRBD1 (7 bases). With 4 bases removed from V and 1 base from J, the gap between germline ends came to 17 bases. In germline, CDR1 is DFQATT, CDR2 SNEGSKA (reference sequence). The CDR3 loop spans 15 amino acids. CDR3 loop: CSATSGGTDSYEQYF. The CDR3 nucleotides are TGCAGTGCTACGAGTGGGGGGACAGATTCCTACGAGCAGTACTTC.